A selection of T cell receptor beta chains follows, all from one sample in a study of T cells in tuberculosis. TCRdb keeps only in-frame clones here, not all; method: immunoSEQ multiplex PCR. The sample consists of 22,000 or so clones, approximately 85% of them appearing once. Sample: PBMCs, taken at tuberculosis diagnosis. Receptors were obtained from an adult with tuberculosis. Each CDR3 is given with its conserved first and last residue. D genes are given only for firm matches. Clone size is stated in some rows and not others, as once, few, many or a class when expanded.

abundance	d_gene	j_gene	len	v_gene	CDR3nt	CDR3aa
.	.	TRBJ2-3	16	TRBV7-7	TGTGCCAGCAGCTTAGGCCCGACTAGAGGATACGATACGCAGTATTTT	CASSLGPTRGYDTQYF
.	.	TRBJ1-3	14	TRBV6-5	TGTGCCAGCAGTTCCCTCAGATCTGGAAACACCATATATTTT	CASSSLRSGNTIYF
.	TRBD2	TRBJ2-1	17	TRBV19	TGTGCCAGTAGTATGGAAATTCTGGGCGGGGGCTACAATGAGCAGTTCTTC	CASSMEILGGGYNEQFF
.	.	TRBJ1-2	12	TRBV5-1	TGCGCCAGCAGCCCCGAGGACTATGGCTACACCTTC	CASSPEDYGYTF
.	TRBD2	TRBJ2-3	16	TRBV11-3	TGTGCCAGCAGCTTAGGTAGCGGGAGTCATCGAGATACGCAGTATTTT	CASSLGSGSHRDTQYF
.	.	TRBJ1-1	14	TRBV5-1	TGCGCCAGCAGCTTTCAACAGGGAGAAACTGAAGCTTTCTTT	CASSFQQGETEAFF
.	TRBD1	TRBJ1-1	16	TRBV5-1	TGCGCCAGCAGCCGAGGGACAGGGGCTCCGAACACTGAAGCTTTCTTT	CASSRGTGAPNTEAFF
.	TRBD1	TRBJ1-2	14	TRBV28	TGTGCCAGCAGAGATACAGGGGAGACGTATGGCTACACCTTC	CASRDTGETYGYTF
.	.	TRBJ2-5	13	TRBV11-2	TGTGCCAGCAGCTTCCAGTACCAAGAGACCCAGTACTTC	CASSFQYQETQYF
.	.	TRBJ2-7	15	TRBV6-5	TGTGCCAGCAGTTACTCGGATCGGAGGGTTGACGAGCAGTACTTC	CASSYSDRRVDEQYF
.	.	TRBJ2-7	13	TRBV11-2	TGTGCCAGCAGCCAGCGGGCGGCCTACGAGCAGTACTTC	CASSQRAAYEQYF
.	TRBD1	TRBJ1-1	14	TRBV6-5	TGTGCCAGCAGTCCCCGGGACAGGGGCCTTGAAGCTTTCTTT	CASSPRDRGLEAFF
.	TRBD1	TRBJ2-3	12	TRBV30	TGTGCCTGGGACAGGGTTAGTGATACGCAGTATTTT	CAWDRVSDTQYF
.	.	TRBJ2-2	14	TRBV11-1	TGTGCCAGCAGCCAGGACATGAACACCGGGGAGCTGTTTTTT	CASSQDMNTGELFF
once	.	TRBJ2-7	15	TRBV25-1	TGTGCCAGCAGTGAATCAAAATTCGGGGGTTACGAGCAGTACTTC	CASSESKFGGYEQYF
.	.	TRBJ1-1	14	TRBV2	TGTGCCAGCAGTGAGGCAGGGGCGGGCACTGAAGCTTTCTTT	CASSEAGAGTEAFF
.	.	TRBJ2-3	14	TRBV5-1	TGCGCCAGCAGCTTGGGGCAGGGAGGAGATACGCAGTATTTT	CASSLGQGGDTQYF
.	.	TRBJ1-1	12	TRBV7-6	TGTGCCAGCAGCCCAGGCCGCGACGAAACTTTCTTT	CASSPGRDETFF
few	.	TRBJ2-4	13	TRBV7-8	TGTGCCAGCAGCAATCTGTATCAAAACATTCAGTACTTC	CASSNLYQNIQYF
.	.	TRBJ1-1	13	TRBV5-5	TGTGCCAGCAGCCGAGCGGACGACACTGAAGCTTTCTTT	CASSRADDTEAFF
.	TRBD1	TRBJ1-1	14	TRBV25-1	TGTGCCAGCAGTGTAACAGGGGGGAACACTGAAGCTTTCTTT	CASSVTGGNTEAFF
.	TRBD1	TRBJ2-1	20	TRBV9	TGTGCCAGCAGCCCCATGGGCTGGGACAGGGGCGTGGCGGGACACAATGAGCAGTTCTTC	CASSPMGWDRGVAGHNEQFF
.	TRBD2	TRBJ2-7	16	TRBV4-2	TGTGCCAGCAGCCCTCTGGGAGCGGGGGCCTTCTACGAGCAGTACTTC	CASSPLGAGAFYEQYF
.	TRBD2	TRBJ2-7	15	TRBV2	TGTGCCAGCACCGGCCGGGGCGGGAGAGATGACGAGCAGTACTTC	CASTGRGGRDDEQYF
.	TRBD1	TRBJ2-7	17	TRBV14	TGTGCCAGCAGCCAAGATCTTATAGGACAGGGATACGACGAGCAGTACTTC	CASSQDLIGQGYDEQYF
.	.	TRBJ2-7	14	TRBV7-8	TGTGCCAGCAGCTTATCCAGGGTGGACCACGAGCAGTACTTC	CASSLSRVDHEQYF
.	.	TRBJ1-2	13	TRBV19	TGTGCCAGTAGTATTCCCCCATTCTATGGCTACACCTTC	CASSIPPFYGYTF
.	TRBD2	TRBJ2-7	17	TRBV5-6	TGTGCCAGCAGCGCACCCCTTAGCGGGAGGGGGGTCGGCGAGCAGTACTTC	CASSAPLSGRGVGEQYF
.	TRBD1	TRBJ1-2	14	TRBV30	TGTGCCGGTGGTGGGACAGATTTCGTTTATGGCTACACCTTC	CAGGGTDFVYGYTF